The rows below give T cell receptor beta chains drawn from one sample of a study of response to subunit inactivated influenza vaccine. Each CDR3 protein gets one entry after TCRdb re-called the RT-PCR reads with MiXCR. This sample carries approximately 170,000 distinct CDR3 sequences, more than 10% of them seen once, and the ten largest clones take around 32%. The sample also formed part of further work on T cells expressing NK-cell markers.

The specimen was CD8+ T cells sorted from PBMCs, collected approximately 13 days after vaccination. The source is a man aged 45-65 years who received an inactivated influenza vaccine. Each CDR3 is given with its conserved first and last residue. D genes are given only for firm matches. A row's size may be missing; if present it is once, few, many or a size class.

v_gene	d_gene	abundance	j_gene	CDR3aa	CDR3nt
TRBV4-1	TRBD2	NA	TRBJ2-7	CASSQDPPSGAAYEQYF	TGCGCCAGCAGCCAAGATCCACCTAGCGGGGCTGCCTACGAGCAGTACTTC
TRBV6-1	TRBD2	NA	TRBJ2-1	CASRSGLAGANEQFF	TGTGCCAGCAGGTCGGGACTAGCGGGGGCCAATGAGCAGTTCTTC
TRBV5-1	NA	NA	TRBJ2-3	CASSLVYWGGADTQYF	TGCGCCAGCAGCTTGGTGTATTGGGGGGGCGCAGATACGCAGTATTTT
TRBV27	TRBD2	few	TRBJ2-7	CASSFGGGGPHHEQYF	TGTGCCAGCAGTTTCGGGGGGGGGGGGCCCCACCACGAGCAGTACTTC
TRBV7-6	NA	NA	TRBJ2-1	CASSSRGRDEQFF	TGTGCCAGCAGCTCAAGGGGCCGCGATGAGCAGTTCTTC
TRBV18	TRBD2	NA	TRBJ2-3	CASSPVSGGLADTQYF	TGTGCCAGCTCACCGGTTAGCGGGGGCCTGGCAGATACGCAGTATTTT
TRBV5-1	NA	few	TRBJ2-7	CASSVDRFEQYF	TGCGCCAGCAGCGTGGACAGATTCGAGCAGTACTTC
TRBV12-3/TRBV12-4	TRBD1	many	TRBJ2-5	CASSLAGTAPGETQYF	TGTGCCAGCAGTTTAGCTGGGACAGCCCCAGGGGAGACCCAGTACTTC
TRBV27	NA	NA	TRBJ2-7	CASSPLPSYEQYF	TGTGCCAGCAGTCCGTTGCCCTCCTACGAGCAGTACTTC
TRBV29-1	NA	many	TRBJ1-1	CSVGPGGIVDAEAFF	TGCAGCGTTGGCCCAGGTGGGATTGTAGACGCTGAAGCTTTCTTT
TRBV20-1	NA	NA	TRBJ1-5	CSAREFGQPQHF	TGCAGTGCTAGAGAATTCGGACAGCCCCAGCATTTT
TRBV18	NA	NA	TRBJ2-1	CASSYLPSTADNEQFF	TGTGCCAGCTCATATCTTCCAAGCACCGCGGACAATGAGCAGTTCTTC
TRBV12-3/TRBV12-4	TRBD2	few	TRBJ2-1	CASSQGRTSADNEQFF	TGTGCCAGCAGCCAGGGACGGACTAGCGCCGACAATGAGCAGTTCTTC
TRBV29-1	NA	few	TRBJ2-7	CSVARGYSYEQYF	TGCAGCGTTGCTCGGGGCTACTCCTACGAGCAGTACTTC
TRBV4-1	TRBD2	few	TRBJ2-1	CASSKTSGNEQFF	TGCGCCAGCAGCAAAACTAGCGGGAATGAGCAGTTCTTC
TRBV7-9	NA	many	TRBJ1-2	CASSLNRGYTF	TGTGCCAGCAGCCTCAATCGGGGCTACACCTTC
TRBV4-2	NA	few	TRBJ2-5	CASSQEGSRAAETQYF	TGTGCCAGCAGCCAAGAAGGGTCCAGGGCGGCGGAGACCCAGTACTTC
TRBV7-2	NA	many	TRBJ1-1	CASSLAVTNTEAFF	TGTGCCAGCAGCTTAGCGGTAACGAACACTGAAGCTTTCTTT
TRBV20-1	NA	few	TRBJ2-7	CSARKIGGYEQYF	TGCAGTGCCCGGAAGATAGGGGGCTACGAGCAGTACTTC
TRBV4-3	NA	many	TRBJ2-1	CASSPGYNEQFF	TGCGCCAGCTCCCCCGGGTACAATGAGCAGTTCTTC
TRBV3-1	TRBD2	NA	TRBJ2-1	CASSHTSALANEQFF	TGTGCCAGCAGCCACACTAGCGCATTGGCGAATGAGCAGTTCTTC
TRBV7-3	NA	few	TRBJ2-2	CASSLDGTNTGELFF	TGTGCCAGCAGCTTAGACGGAACGAACACCGGGGAGCTGTTTTTT
TRBV7-9	NA	NA	TRBJ2-3	CASSFPSGTSTDTQYF	TGTGCCAGCAGCTTCCCCAGCGGAACAAGCACAGATACGCAGTATTTT
TRBV11-2	NA	NA	TRBJ1-4	CASSLVGSLNEKLFF	TGTGCCAGCAGCTTAGTTGGCAGCCTAAATGAAAAACTGTTTTTT
TRBV4-3	TRBD1	NA	TRBJ1-2	CASSLDTTGTGAGYTF	TGCGCCAGCAGCCTTGACACCACCGGGACAGGGGCCGGCTACACCTTC
TRBV23-1	NA	many	TRBJ1-5	CASSHFLIRNQPQHF	TGCGCCAGCAGCCATTTTTTGATACGCAATCAGCCCCAGCATTTT